What follows is one TCR beta chain and its context. It has no known antigen specificity. Within one base of it there is no much larger clone, and no base qualities were kept. The data belong to a study of cytomegalovirus exposure and HLA in healthy donors (dated by TCRdb to the late 2010s). The study in broad terms: A later analysis indicated that the roughly 120 validation repertoires were generated on the platform also employed for the 650 to 850 repertoires of the first cohort. The aim of the study was to test whether cataloging public T cell receptors could identify signatures of past pathogen exposure. Besides the first cohort of more than 650 subjects, a separate validation cohort made up of 120 different subjects was used. To predict cytomegalovirus infection status, the study brought together high-throughput TCR immunosequencing, statistical association of individual TCRs with disease status, and machine learning. Beyond this particular receptor, the publication reports: According to the authors, the approach could potentially be generalized to other disease states and immunological phenotypes. All 130 or so repertoires were used to score co-occurrence in the validation cohort in a later analysis, because that analysis had no HLA typing for the cohort. In both the original and validation cohorts, the classifier was reported to diagnose cytomegalovirus status with high specificity and sensitivity. In vitro tests confirmed that a few of the cytomegalovirus-associated TCR beta chains recognize cytomegalovirus antigens. Subsequent analysis determined that TCRs grouped into clusters in the first cohort also showed a tendency toward co-occurrence across the 120 or so validation repertoires, and 85% to 95% of cluster scores exceeded 0. Most TCR sequences were seen in very few donors, while some public TCRs were found in many individuals. The study gave a list of around 170 TCR beta chains associated with cytomegalovirus.

Libraries came from the immunoSEQ multiplex PCR assay. In the original analysis: A statistical classification framework was built to diagnose cytomegalovirus status from the catalog of TCR beta chain sequences. TCRdb retrieved this table from immuneACCESS and kept in-frame rearrangements only. Not all clones are present; in checked studies, unresolved V genes account for under half, and no reason is known for the remainder. V and J calls and clone size come straight from that table; D and trimming were deduced from the DNA. The sample profile shows under 200,000 clones; roughly nine tenths of them were found once. Jointly, the top ten make up around 3.1% of the sample. The CDR3, cysteine through phenylalanine, is 13 amino acids long. Solely the CDR3 DNA is kept, with 39 bases framed from the first base. The V end loses 6 bases and the J end loses 4 bases, and a stretch of 10 bases separates them. CDR1 and CDR2 were assigned from the germline V gene as MNHNS and SASEGT.

The donors were included in the validation cohort of over a hundred subjects, a group kept apart from the roughly 670-subject first cohort. The source of this sequence is a woman aged 18-29 years in good health and CMV-seropositive. Sequenced: PBMCs. The rearrangement combines TRBV6-1 with TRBJ1-5, with no confident D gene call. In nucleotide form, the sequence is TGTGCCAGCAGGGGAGTCCAAAATCAGCCCCAGCATTTT. The resulting protein is CASRGVQNQPQHF.